The T cell receptor beta chain described here comes from a study of blood T cell repertoires in COVID-19. About the research overall: Donors in the United States, Italy and Spain gave samples during acute or convalescent COVID-19. PBMCs, B-cell-depleted T cells, or T cells were the source of the cDNA or gDNA that made up the material.

The CDR3 contains 15 residues. From germline, CDR1 is SNHLY and CDR2 FYNNEI. The V and J ends lost 5 bases and 7 bases, in that order; junction bases with no gene match: 6. Original methodology: By means of reference gene primer amplification, nucleated cell counts were estimated. Assay: immunoSEQ multiplex PCR; the TCRdb copy retains only in-frame clones and omits some. V and J calls and clone size follow that table, whereas D and trimming were derived from the DNA. The sample carries 260,000 or so clones, approximately 82% recorded once. The rearrangement joins TRBV2 to TRBJ1-6, with 9 bases matching TRBD1. The source is a man older than 75 with acute or convalescent COVID-19. Sequences were obtained from peripheral blood. The CDR3 loop is CASSYRDRVNSPLHF. CDR3 DNA sequence: TGTGCCAGCAGTTACCGGGACAGGGTAAATTCACCCCTCCACTTT. The complete variable domain, with remaining parts taken from reference TRBV2 and TRBJ1-6, reads EPEVTQTPSHQVTQMGQEVILRCVPISNHLYFYWYRQILGQKVEFLVSFYNNEISEKSEIFDDQFSVERPDGSNFTLKIRSTKLEDSAMYFCASSYRDRVNSPLHFGNGTRLTVT.